This T cell receptor (beta chain) was recorded in a study of T cells in tuberculosis. Study-level background: In South Africa, adults with active tuberculosis were compared with IGRA-negative and latently infected IGRA-positive adolescents.

CDR3 size: 13 residues. Between the trimmed V and J ends, which lost 6 bases and 0 bases, there was a span of 9 bases. The V gene's germline CDR1 is LNHDA and CDR2 SQIVND (reference sequence). The study, taken as a whole, reports: Smaller distances to GMM-specific TCRs suggested their expansion in active tuberculosis. Active tuberculosis patients had shorter CDR3-alpha; the beta difference was nonsignificant. GEM motif frequencies gave 60% to 70% accuracy; the GMM repertoire gave approximately 90%.

The method was immunoSEQ multiplex PCR; TCRdb's version includes in-frame clones alone and lacks a portion of them. The table has about 30,000 clones, roughly 95% seen once. A note on this clone: What it binds is unknown.

The V and J genes are TRBV19 and TRBJ2-7, with a possible D match to TRBD2 (6 bases). The source of this sequence is a donor aged 10 to 29 with latent tuberculosis or without tuberculosis infection. Sequenced: PBMCs. This CDR3 is CASRGLSSYEQYF. CDR3 sequence (DNA): TGTGCCAGTAGGGGACTGAGCTCCTACGAGCAGTACTTC. Drawing the rest from reference TRBV19 and TRBJ2-7, the complete variable domain is DGGITQSPKYLFRKEGQNVTLSCEQNLNHDAMYWYRQDPGQGLRLIYYSQIVNDFQKGDIAEGYSVSREKKESFPLTVTSAQKNPTAFYLCASRGLSSYEQYFGPGTRLTVT.